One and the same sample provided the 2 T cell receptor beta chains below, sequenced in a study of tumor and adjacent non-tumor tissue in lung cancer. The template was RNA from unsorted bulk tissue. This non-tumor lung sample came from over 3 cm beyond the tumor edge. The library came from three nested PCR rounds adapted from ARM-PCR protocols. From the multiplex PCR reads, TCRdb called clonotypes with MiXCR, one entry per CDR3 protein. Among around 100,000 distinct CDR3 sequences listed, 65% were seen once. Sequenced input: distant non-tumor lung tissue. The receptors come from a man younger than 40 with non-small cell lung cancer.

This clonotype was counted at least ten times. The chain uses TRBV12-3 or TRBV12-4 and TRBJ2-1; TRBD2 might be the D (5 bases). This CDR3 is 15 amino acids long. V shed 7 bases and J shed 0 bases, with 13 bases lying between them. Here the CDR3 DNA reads TGTGCCAGCAACGAGGGCTTCAGCTCCTACAATGAGCAGTTCTTC. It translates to CASNEGFSSYNEQFF.

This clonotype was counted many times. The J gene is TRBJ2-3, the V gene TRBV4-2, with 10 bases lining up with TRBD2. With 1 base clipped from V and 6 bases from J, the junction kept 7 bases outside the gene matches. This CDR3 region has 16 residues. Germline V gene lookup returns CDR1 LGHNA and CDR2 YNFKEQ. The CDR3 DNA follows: TGTGCCAGCAGCCAAGGGAGCGGGGGGGCCCCGGATACGCAGTATTTT. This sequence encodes CASSQGSGGAPDTQYF.